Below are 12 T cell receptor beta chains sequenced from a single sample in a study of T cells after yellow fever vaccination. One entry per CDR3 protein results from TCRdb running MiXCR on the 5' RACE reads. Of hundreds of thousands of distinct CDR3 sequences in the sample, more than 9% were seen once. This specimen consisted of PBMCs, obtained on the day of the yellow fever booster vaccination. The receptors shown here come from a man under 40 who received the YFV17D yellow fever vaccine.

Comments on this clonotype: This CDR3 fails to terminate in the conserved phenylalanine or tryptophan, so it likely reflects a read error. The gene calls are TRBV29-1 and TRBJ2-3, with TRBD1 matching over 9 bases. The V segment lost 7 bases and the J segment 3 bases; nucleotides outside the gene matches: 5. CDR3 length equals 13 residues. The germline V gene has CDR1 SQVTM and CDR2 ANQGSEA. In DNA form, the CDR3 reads TGCAGCGCTGACAGGGGGGGAACAGATACGCAGTATCTT. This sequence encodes CSADRGGTDTQYL.

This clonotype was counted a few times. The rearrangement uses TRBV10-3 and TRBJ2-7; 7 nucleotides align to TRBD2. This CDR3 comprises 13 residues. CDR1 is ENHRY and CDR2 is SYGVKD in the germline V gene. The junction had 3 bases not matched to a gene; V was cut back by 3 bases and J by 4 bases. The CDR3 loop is CAISEERGYEQYF. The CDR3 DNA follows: TGTGCCATCAGTGAAGAGCGGGGTTACGAGCAGTACTTC.

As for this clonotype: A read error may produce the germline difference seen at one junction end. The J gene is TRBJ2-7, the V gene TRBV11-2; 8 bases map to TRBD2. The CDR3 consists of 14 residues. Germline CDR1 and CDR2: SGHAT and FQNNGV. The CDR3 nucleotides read TGTACCAGCAGCTTACTCGGGGGGGGCTACGAGCAGTACTTC. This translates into CTSSLLGGGYEQYF. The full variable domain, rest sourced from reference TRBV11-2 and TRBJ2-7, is EAGVAQSPRYKIIEKRQSVAFWCNPISGHATLYWYQQILGQGPKLLIQFQNNGVVDDSQLPKDRFSAERLKGVDSTLKIQPAKLEDSAVYLCTSSLLGGGYEQYFGPGTRLTVT.

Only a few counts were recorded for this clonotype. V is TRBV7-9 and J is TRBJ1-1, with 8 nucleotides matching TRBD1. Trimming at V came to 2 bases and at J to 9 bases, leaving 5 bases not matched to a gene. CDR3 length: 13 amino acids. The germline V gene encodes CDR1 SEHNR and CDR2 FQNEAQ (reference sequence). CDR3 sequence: CASSLQGQAKAFF. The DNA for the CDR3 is TGTGCCAGCAGCTTACAGGGACAGGCGAAAGCTTTCTTT.

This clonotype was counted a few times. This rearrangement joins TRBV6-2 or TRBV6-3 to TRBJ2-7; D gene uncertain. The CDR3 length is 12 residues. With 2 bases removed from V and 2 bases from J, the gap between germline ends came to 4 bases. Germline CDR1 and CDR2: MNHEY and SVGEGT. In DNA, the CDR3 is TGTGCCAGCAGTTACCTGACCTACGAGCAGTACTTC. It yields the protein CASSYLTYEQYF.

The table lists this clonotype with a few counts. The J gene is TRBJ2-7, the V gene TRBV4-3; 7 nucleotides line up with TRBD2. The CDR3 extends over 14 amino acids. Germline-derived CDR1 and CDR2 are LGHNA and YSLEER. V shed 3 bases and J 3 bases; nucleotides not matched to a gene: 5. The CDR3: CASSHRLADYEQYF. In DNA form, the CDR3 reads TGCGCCAGCAGCCACAGACTAGCCGACTACGAGCAGTACTTC.

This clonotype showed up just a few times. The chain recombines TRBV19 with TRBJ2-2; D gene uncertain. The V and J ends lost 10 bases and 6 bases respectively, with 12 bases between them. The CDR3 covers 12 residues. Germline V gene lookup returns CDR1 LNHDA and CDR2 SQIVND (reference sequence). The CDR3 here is CAIQVAAGELFF. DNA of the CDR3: TGTGCCATCCAGGTTGCCGCCGGGGAGCTGTTTTTT.

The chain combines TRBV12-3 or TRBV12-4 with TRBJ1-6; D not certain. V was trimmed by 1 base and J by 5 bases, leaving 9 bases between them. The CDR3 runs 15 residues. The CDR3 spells CASSLGTADNSPLHF. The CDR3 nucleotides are TGTGCCAGCAGTTTAGGAACAGCTGATAATTCACCCCTCCACTTT.

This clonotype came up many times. This chain's CDR3 is CAFGVNPNTDTQYF. In nucleotides, the CDR3 is TGTGCCTTCGGAGTCAATCCAAACACAGATACGCAGTATTTT. The chain has TRBV28 and TRBJ2-3; D is unresolved. Trimming removed 11 bases from V and 2 bases from J, with 17 bases in between. The CDR3 covers 14 residues. Germline values: CDR1 MDHEN, CDR2 SYDVKM.

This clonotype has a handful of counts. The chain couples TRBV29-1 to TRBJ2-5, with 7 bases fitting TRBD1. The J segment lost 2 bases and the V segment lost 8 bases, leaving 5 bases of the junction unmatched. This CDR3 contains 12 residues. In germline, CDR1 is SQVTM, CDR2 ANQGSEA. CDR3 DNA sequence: TGCAGCTTTATGACAGGGCAAGAGACCCAGTACTTC. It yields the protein CSFMTGQETQYF.

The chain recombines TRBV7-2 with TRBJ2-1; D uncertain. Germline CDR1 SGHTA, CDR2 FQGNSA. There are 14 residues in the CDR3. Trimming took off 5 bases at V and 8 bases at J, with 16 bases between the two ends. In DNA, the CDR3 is TGTGCCAGCAGCCGAGGTACGTTCGCGGATGAGCAGTTCTTC. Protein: CASSRGTFADEQFF. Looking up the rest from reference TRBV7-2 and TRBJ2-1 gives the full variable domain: GAGVSQSPSNKVTEKGKDVELRCDPISGHTALYWYRQSLGQGLEFLIYFQGNSAPDKSGLPSDRFSAERTGGSVSTLTIQRTQQEDSAVYLCASSRGTFADEQFFGPGTRLTVL.

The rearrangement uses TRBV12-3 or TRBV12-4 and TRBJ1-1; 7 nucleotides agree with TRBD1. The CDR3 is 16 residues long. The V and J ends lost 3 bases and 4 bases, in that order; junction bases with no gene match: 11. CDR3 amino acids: CASSLSDRESSTEAFF. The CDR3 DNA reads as TGTGCCAGCAGTTTGAGTGACAGGGAATCTAGCACTGAAGCTTTCTTT.